Each of the 8 T cell receptor beta chains below was sequenced from the same sample in a study of regulatory T cells in long-lasting Graves disease. Construction of TCR beta libraries relied on iRepertoire HTBI primers and on Arm-PCR targeting CDR3 regions. TCRdb re-called the multiplex PCR reads with MiXCR, one entry per CDR3 protein. The repertoire holds some 560,000 distinct CDR3 sequences, with around 15% as singletons. Time point of the sample: newly diagnosed GD, antithyroid drugs for less than 3 months. From RNA extracted from PBMCs, the TCR library was made. These data were likewise used in another study, on T cells in Graves' hyperthyroidism and ophthalmopathy.

The sequences come from peripheral blood mononuclear cells (PBMCs), collected at new diagnosis, from a patient treated with antithyroid drugs. These receptors originate from a woman between 40 and 65 years old with Graves disease.

Ten or more counts support this clonotype. The V gene is TRBV3-1, the J gene TRBJ1-1; tentative D call: TRBD1 (5 bases). Per germline, CDR1 LGHDT and CDR2 YNNKEL (reference sequence). V lost 1 base and J 5 bases, leaving 14 bases between the germline ends. The CDR3 runs 15 residues. CDR3 coding DNA: TGTGCCAGCAGCCAAGGAGGCCTAGGGGATACTGAAGCTTTCTTT. Translating it yields CASSQGGLGDTEAFF.

This clonotype was seen at least ten times. J is TRBJ2-7 and V is TRBV3-1, with TRBD1 matching over 7 bases. Germline V lookup: CDR1 LGHDT, CDR2 YNNKEL (reference sequence). The CDR3 length is 12 residues. V shed 1 base and J 13 bases; nucleotides not matched to a gene: 7. CDR3 nucleotide sequence: TGTGCCAGCAGCCAAGGGACAGGACTTGTCTACTTC. Its protein is CASSQGTGLVYF.

The CDR3 sequence is CASSQDVPPPIGELFF. As DNA, the CDR3 is TGTGCCAGCAGCCAAGACGTACCGCCCCCAATCGGGGAGCTGTTTTTT. The rearrangement links TRBV3-1 to TRBJ2-2; D is uncertain. The CDR3 length is 16 residues. Germline lookup yields CDR1 LGHDT and CDR2 YNNKEL (reference sequence). V shed 0 bases and J shed 7 bases, with 15 bases lying between them.

This clonotype was observed at least ten times. The chain has TRBV12-3 or TRBV12-4 and TRBJ1-1; no definite D call. The V and J ends lost 5 bases and 1 base respectively, with 8 bases between them. The CDR3 consists of 13 residues. The CDR3 DNA is TGTGCCAGCAGTACAAGGGCGAACACTGAAGCTTTCTTT. Protein: CASSTRANTEAFF.

This clonotype was detected ten times or more. J is TRBJ1-2 and V is TRBV11-2; D not certain. This CDR3 is 13 amino acids long. Trimming took off 2 bases at V and 3 bases at J, with 7 bases between the two ends. The germline V gene has CDR1 SGHAT and CDR2 FQNNGV. CDR3 region: CASSLLGHYGYTF. The CDR3 nucleotides read TGTGCCAGCAGCTTACTTGGACACTATGGCTACACCTTC.

The chain employs TRBV19 and TRBJ1-6; D might be TRBD1 (5 bases). The V gene's germline CDR1 is LNHDA and CDR2 SQIVND (reference sequence). The V end was cut by 1 base, the J end by 8 bases, with 12 bases between. The CDR3 is made up of 15 amino acids. CDR3 sequence reads: CASSIGTSPYSPLHF. The CDR3, as DNA: TGTGCCAGTAGTATAGGGACAAGCCCTTATTCACCCCTCCACTTT. The whole variable domain, remainder taken from reference TRBV19 and TRBJ1-6, is DGGITQSPKYLFRKEGQNVTLSCEQNLNHDAMYWYRQDPGQGLRLIYYSQIVNDFQKGDIAEGYSVSREKKESFPLTVTSAQKNPTAFYLCASSIGTSPYSPLHFGNGTRLTVT.

This clonotype came up many times. The gene calls are TRBV3-1 and TRBJ2-7; D gene uncertain. The CDR3 spans 15 residues. Trimming shortened V by 1 base and J by 0 bases, and 10 bases separated the two germline ends. The germline V gene has CDR1 LGHDT and CDR2 YNNKEL (reference sequence). CDR3 DNA sequence: TGTGCCAGCAGCCAAGGAGGCAGGAGCTCCTACGAGCAGTACTTC. It codes for CASSQGGRSSYEQYF.

This clonotype has more than one count but fewer than ten. The V and J genes are TRBV19 and TRBJ1-6, with TRBD1 matching over 9 bases. Germline lookup yields CDR1 LNHDA and CDR2 SQIVND (reference sequence). V lost 5 bases to trimming and J lost 3 bases; unmatched junction nucleotides: 8. The CDR3 loop spans 17 amino acids. CDR3 sequence (DNA): TGTGCCAGTAGTCCCCGGACAGGGGTGAGCTATAATTCACCCCTCCACTTT. It is translated as CASSPRTGVSYNSPLHF.